This T cell receptor beta chain stems from a study of response to subunit inactivated influenza vaccine. Each CDR3 protein gets one entry after TCRdb re-called the RT-PCR reads with MiXCR. The sample carries around 480,000 distinct CDR3 sequences, about 17% recorded once. This CDR3 contains 13 residues. The ends were cut back, 3 bases at V and 2 bases at J, with 7 bases in the middle. CDR1 and CDR2 from the germline V gene are SGHDN and FVKESK. The receptor comes from a man aged 45-69 years who received an inactivated influenza vaccine. This chain uses TRBV14 with TRBJ1-2; no reliable D call. The sample here was CD4+ T cells sorted from PBMCs, taken roughly 24 months after vaccination. CDR3 amino acids: CASSHPGNYGYTF. CDR3 coding DNA: TGTGCCAGCAGCCATCCGGGGAACTATGGCTACACCTTC. Supplemented by reference TRBV14 and TRBJ1-2, the full variable domain reads EAGVTQFPSHSVIEKGQTVTLRCDPISGHDNLYWYRRVMGKEIKFLLHFVKESKQDESGMPNNRFLAERTGGTYSTLKVQPAELEDSGVYFCASSHPGNYGYTFGSGTRLTVV.